This T cell receptor (beta chain) was captured in a study of blood T cells in healthy people across ages (dated by TCRdb to the mid-2010s). About the study as a whole: In model experiments, template switching captured about one uniquely barcoded TCR beta cDNA molecule for every two T cells. To track age-related changes in TCR beta repertoire diversity, the study relied on deep sequencing normalized with unique cDNA molecular identifiers. The donors were split into four age groups: young (average around 16 years), middle-aged (39), aged (more than 55) and long-lived (over 80). For two donors (one aged 18 to 30 and one aged 80 or older), the study analyzed two additional independent replicas of 1 million unique cDNA reads from the same blood draw.

The paper's findings and limits, for the study overall: As age increased, observed TCR beta diversity per million T cells dropped in a roughly linear way, and a significant reduction was already evident by age roughly 36. Donor CMV infection status was unknown, potentially confounding age-related changes in expanded clonotypes. Estimates of total diversity based on one million sequenced T cells were regarded as lower bounds and as underestimates. Bulk unsorted PBMC profiling prevented conclusive comparison of naive and antigen-experienced compartments. Compared with the aged group, the long-lived group had more naive CD4+ T cells, fewer expanded clones and increased TCR diversity, suggesting age selection. There was a strong correlation between observed TCR beta diversity and the percentage of naive T cells measured by flow cytometry.

Systemically healthy Caucasian individuals from Russia, roughly 40 in total and aged roughly 6 to 100 years, were included as donors. About 10 milliliters of peripheral blood were collected from each donor into EDTA-treated Vacutainer tubes. Ficoll-Paque density-gradient centrifugation was used to isolate PBMCs, with at least 6 million obtained per sample. Total RNA, at least 5.5 micrograms per sample, was extracted from PBMCs with Trizol reagent. For every donor, an aliquot of PBMCs went through flow cytometry to measure the percentages of naive CD45RAhigh/CD27high T cells. A word on this clonotype: Its antigen target is currently unknown. No base qualities exist here, and no much larger clone lies one base off it.

Libraries came from 5' RACE. Data came from an Illumina HiSeq 2500. A second roughly 7 to 11 cycle PCR used a sample-barcoded 5' primer and a J-beta primer mix. A template-switch 5' adaptor carrying 12 random nucleotides introduced a unique molecular identifier onto each TCR beta cDNA molecule. Each sample yielded at least 3 million CDR3-containing paired-end reads. First-strand cDNA synthesis was performed from all RNA using the Mint cDNA synthesis kit, with priming by a TRBC-specific oligonucleotide. Following uracil-DNA glycosylase treatment, all cDNA underwent a first 18-cycle PCR with the universal primers M1SS and BC2_uni_R. In the source study's methods: Normalization of each sample was performed by random selection of 1 million high-quality reads, each carrying a distinct molecular identifier. Reads sharing molecular identifiers were discarded rather than binned into consensus sequences. CDR3 identification, clonotype clustering and error correction used MiTCR with a Q25 quality threshold and the strictest error-elimination algorithm. Lower-bound total TCR beta diversity was estimated with a nonparametric unseen species model using Euler transformation. TCRdb itself trimmed the public reads at Q25 with fastp, ran MiXCR and retained productive beta chains. Under each unique CDR3 protein, matching rows form one entry showing the most common genes and DNA. The V and J calls and clone size are TCRdb's, not the authors'. Within this sample are about 510,000 distinct CDR3 sequences, with about 27% of them counted one time only. Of the sample, about 3.3% falls within the top ten clones.

The sample was also linked to a second study, of T cells of mothers and their children. As the second study states: The donors were nine systemically healthy Caucasian individuals, made up of three mothers and their six children. cDNA synthesis used all of the extracted RNA, with around 1.4 ug of RNA in each 15 ul reaction. In the second PCR, sample barcodes and 2-4 random nucleotides were introduced via the M1S primer. Each mother yielded over 8 million TCR beta CDR3 reads and each child some 3 million reads. In both related and unrelated pairs, thymic selection shapes the output of TCR recombination in a similar way, with inherited differences having only a minor effect. Normalized repertoire overlap in related mother-child pairs was always slightly higher than in unrelated mother-child pairs, but the difference was never significant. No persistent microchimeric T cell clones were detected, at a sensitivity of approximately 90 clones per million clonotypes. In the study, deep NGS was used to compare the TCR beta repertoires of mothers and children, and features distinguishing related mother-child pairs from unrelated individuals were sought. The mean age was roughly 44 +/- 4 years for the mothers and about 12 +/- 4 years for the children. Libraries were sequenced on Illumina HiSeq 2000 with 100+100 nt paired-end reads after adapter ligation with NEBNext reagents. To prevent cross-contamination, the mother and child libraries were prepared one month apart and sequenced in separate runs. Between about 500,000 and 2,300,000 distinct TCR beta clonotypes were identified per donor. Naive TCR beta clonotypes were estimated from low-frequency clonotypes matched to each donor's FACS-determined naive share, without sorting.

The clonotype was recovered from a boy aged 2 to 10 in good health. The source material was blood.

The sequenced DNA is TGTGCCAGCAGTTATTGGGAGACCCATCACAATGAGCAGTTCTTC. This translates into CASSYWETHHNEQFF. Here the chain combines TRBV6-2 or TRBV6-3 and TRBJ2-1; the best D guess is TRBD2, with 5 bases matching. V and J lose 3 bases and 5 bases, and a span of 14 bases separates them. Counted from cysteine to phenylalanine, this CDR3 has 15 amino acids. Just the 45-base CDR3 DNA is kept, in frame starting at base 1. CDR1 MNHEY and CDR2 SVGEGT are derived from the germline V gene.